This TCR beta chain was obtained from a study of T cells in Graves' hyperthyroidism and ophthalmopathy. Between the trimmed V and J ends, which lost 2 bases and 0 bases, there was a span of 17 bases. The CDR3 is 17 amino acids. CDR1 is GTSNPN and CDR2 is SVGIG in the germline V gene (reference sequence). Amplification yielded TCR beta CDR3 regions, with RNA transcripts as the source. The TCR CDR3 was amplified in a first-round RT-PCR using the HTBI primer set. MiXCR, applied by TCRdb to the multiplex PCR reads, yields one record per CDR3 protein. The sample lists about 290,000 distinct CDR3 sequences, 13% occurring once. Points on this clonotype: This sequence may be a read error, since a much larger clone differs from it by one base.

Sequenced input: blood. The chain carries TRBV30 and TRBJ1-3; D is uncertain. This TCR came from a woman in her thirties with Graves' hyperthyroidism that later progressed to Graves' ophthalmopathy. CDR3: CAWSTLTRAGSGNTIYF. The DNA of the CDR3 is TGTGCCTGGAGTACCCTCACAAGGGCCGGCTCTGGAAACACCATATATTTT.